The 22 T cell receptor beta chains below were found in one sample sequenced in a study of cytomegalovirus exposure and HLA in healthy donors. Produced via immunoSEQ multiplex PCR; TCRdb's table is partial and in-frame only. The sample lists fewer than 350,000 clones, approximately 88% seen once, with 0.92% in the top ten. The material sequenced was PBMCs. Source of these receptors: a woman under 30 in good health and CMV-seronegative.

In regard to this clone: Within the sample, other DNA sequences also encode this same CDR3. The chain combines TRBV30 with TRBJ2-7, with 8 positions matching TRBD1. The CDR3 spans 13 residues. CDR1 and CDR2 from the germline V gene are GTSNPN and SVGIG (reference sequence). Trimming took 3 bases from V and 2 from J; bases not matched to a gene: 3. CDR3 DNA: TGTGCCTGGAGCACGGACAGGGCCTACGAGCAGTACTTC. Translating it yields CAWSTDRAYEQYF. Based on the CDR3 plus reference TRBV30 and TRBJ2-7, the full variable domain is SQTIHQWPATLVQPVGSPLSLECTVEGTSNPNLYWYRQAAGRGLQLLFYSVGIGQISSEVPQNLSASRPQDRQFILSSKKLLLSDSGFYLCAWSTDRAYEQYFGPGTRLTVT.

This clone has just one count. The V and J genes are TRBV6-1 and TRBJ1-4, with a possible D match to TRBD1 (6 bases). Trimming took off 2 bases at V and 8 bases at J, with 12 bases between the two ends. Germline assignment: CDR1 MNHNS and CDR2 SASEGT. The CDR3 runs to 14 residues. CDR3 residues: CASSEISGGEKLFF. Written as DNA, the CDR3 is TGTGCCAGCAGTGAAATCTCTGGGGGCGAAAAACTGTTTTTT.

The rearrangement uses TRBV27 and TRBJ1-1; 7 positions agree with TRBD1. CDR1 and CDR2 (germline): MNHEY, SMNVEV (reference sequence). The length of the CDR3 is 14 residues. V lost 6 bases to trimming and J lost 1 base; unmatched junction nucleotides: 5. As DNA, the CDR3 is TGTGCCAGCAGACTAGGGGGCGCGAACACTGAAGCTTTCTTT. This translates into CASRLGGANTEAFF.

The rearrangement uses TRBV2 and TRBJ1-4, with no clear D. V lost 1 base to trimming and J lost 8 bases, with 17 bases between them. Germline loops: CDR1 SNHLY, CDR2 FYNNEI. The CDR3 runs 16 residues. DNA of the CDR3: TGTGCCAGCAGTGAAGGGCGGCGGCGGGGTTGGGAAAAACTGTTTTTT. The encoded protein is CASSEGRRRGWEKLFF.

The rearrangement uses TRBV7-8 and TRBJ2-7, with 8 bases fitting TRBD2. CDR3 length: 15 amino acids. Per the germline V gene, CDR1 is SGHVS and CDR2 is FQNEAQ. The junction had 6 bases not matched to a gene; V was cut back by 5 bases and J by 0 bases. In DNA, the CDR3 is TGTGCCAGCAGCCCTCGGAGCGGGAGCTCCTACGAGCAGTACTTC. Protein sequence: CASSPRSGSSYEQYF.

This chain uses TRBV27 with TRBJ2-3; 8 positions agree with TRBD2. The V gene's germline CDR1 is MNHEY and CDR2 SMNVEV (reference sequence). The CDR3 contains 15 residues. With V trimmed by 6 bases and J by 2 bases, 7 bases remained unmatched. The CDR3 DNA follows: TGTGCCAGCAGCGTCAGCGGGAGAGCCACAGATACGCAGTATTTT. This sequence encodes CASSVSGRATDTQYF.

CDR3 nucleotides: TGTGCCAGCTCACCGATGACTCAATCAGCACGCGGTGAGCAGTTCTTC. Residues: CASSPMTQSARGEQFF. The J gene is TRBJ2-1, the V gene TRBV18; no clear D gene. This CDR3 comprises 16 residues. Germline CDR1 and CDR2: KGHSH and LQKENI. Trimming removed 3 bases at V and 9 bases at J, with 21 bases between.

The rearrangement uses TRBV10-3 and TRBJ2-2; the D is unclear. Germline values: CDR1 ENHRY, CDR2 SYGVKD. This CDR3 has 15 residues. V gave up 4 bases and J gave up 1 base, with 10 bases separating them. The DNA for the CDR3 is TGTGCCATCAGTGTTGGGCAGATGAACACCGGGGAGCTGTTTTTT. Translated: CAISVGQMNTGELFF.

CDR3 amino acids: CASSEVGTWEKLFF. The CDR3 nucleotides read TGTGCCAGCAGTGAAGTCGGTACGTGGGAAAAACTGTTTTTT. The chain couples TRBV6-1 to TRBJ1-4; the D is unclear. Per the germline V gene, CDR1 is MNHNS and CDR2 is SASEGT. V lost 1 base and J 8 bases, leaving 11 bases between the germline ends. CDR3 size: 14 residues.

The CDR3 coding sequence is TGTGCCAGCAGTAAGGGACAGCGAAACTATGGCTACACCTTC. This gives the protein CASSKGQRNYGYTF. The genes are TRBV27 and TRBJ1-2; TRBD1 matches at 7 bases. Looked up from germline, CDR1 is MNHEY and CDR2 is SMNVEV (reference sequence). The CDR3 has 14 residues. Unmatched junction bases numbered 5, after V lost 5 bases and J lost 2 bases.

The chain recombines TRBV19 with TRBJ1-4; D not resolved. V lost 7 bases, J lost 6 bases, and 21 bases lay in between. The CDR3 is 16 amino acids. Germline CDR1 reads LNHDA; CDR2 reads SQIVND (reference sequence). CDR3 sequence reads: CASKELGWTFDEKLFF. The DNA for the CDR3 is TGTGCCAGTAAGGAACTAGGCTGGACGTTCGATGAAAAACTGTTTTTT.

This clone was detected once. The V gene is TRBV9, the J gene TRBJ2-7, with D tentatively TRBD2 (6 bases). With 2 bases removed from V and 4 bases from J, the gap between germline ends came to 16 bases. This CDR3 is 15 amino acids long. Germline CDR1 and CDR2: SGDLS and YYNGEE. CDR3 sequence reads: CASSVDSGAAYEQYF. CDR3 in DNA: TGTGCCAGCAGCGTGGATAGCGGCGCTGCTTACGAGCAGTACTTC.

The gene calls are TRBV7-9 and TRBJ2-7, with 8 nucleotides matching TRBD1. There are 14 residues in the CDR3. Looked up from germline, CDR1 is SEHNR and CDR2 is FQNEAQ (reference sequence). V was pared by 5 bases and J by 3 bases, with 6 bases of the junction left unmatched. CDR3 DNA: TGTGCCAGCAGCGCCGGACAGGGAGACTACGAGCAGTACTTC. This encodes CASSAGQGDYEQYF.

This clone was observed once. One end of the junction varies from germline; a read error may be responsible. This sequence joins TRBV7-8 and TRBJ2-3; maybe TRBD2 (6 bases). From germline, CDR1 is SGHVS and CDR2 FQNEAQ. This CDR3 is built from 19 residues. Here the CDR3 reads CASSLVISGGGWVGETPYF. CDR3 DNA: TGTGCCAGCAGCTTAGTCATTTCCGGGGGAGGTTGGGTGGGTGAGACGCCGTATTTT. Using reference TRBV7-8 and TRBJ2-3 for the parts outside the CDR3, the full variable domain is GAGVSQSPRYKVAKRGQDVALRCDPISGHVSLFWYQQALGQGPEFLTYFQNEAQLDKSGLPSDRFFAERPEGSVSTLKIQRTQQEDSAVYLCASSLVISGGGWVGETPYFGPGTRLTVL.

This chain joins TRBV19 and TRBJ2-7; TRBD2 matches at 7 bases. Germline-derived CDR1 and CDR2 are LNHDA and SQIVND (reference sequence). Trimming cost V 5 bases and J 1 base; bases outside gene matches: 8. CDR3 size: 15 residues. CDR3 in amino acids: CASSAGGLGSYEQYF. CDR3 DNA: TGTGCCAGTAGTGCCGGCGGACTAGGATCCTACGAGCAGTACTTC.

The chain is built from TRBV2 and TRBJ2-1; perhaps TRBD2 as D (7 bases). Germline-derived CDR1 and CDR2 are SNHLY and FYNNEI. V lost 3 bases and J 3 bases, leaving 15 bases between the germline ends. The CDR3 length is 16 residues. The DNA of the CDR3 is TGTGCCAGCAGTGAGAGGAGGGGGGGGCTCTACAATGAGCAGTTCTTC. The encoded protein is CASSERRGGLYNEQFF.

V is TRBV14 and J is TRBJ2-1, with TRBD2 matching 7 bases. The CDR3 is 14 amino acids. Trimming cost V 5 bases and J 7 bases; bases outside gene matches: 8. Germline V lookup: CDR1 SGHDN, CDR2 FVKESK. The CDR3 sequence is CASSSTGTKNEQFF. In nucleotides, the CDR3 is TGTGCCAGCAGCTCGACCGGGACTAAGAATGAGCAGTTCTTC.

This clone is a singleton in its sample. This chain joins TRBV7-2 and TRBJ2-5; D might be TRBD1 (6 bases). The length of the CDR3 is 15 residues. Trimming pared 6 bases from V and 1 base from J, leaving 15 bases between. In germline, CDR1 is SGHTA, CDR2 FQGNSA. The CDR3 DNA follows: TGTGCCAGCAGTACAGCACAGGGTACCCAAGAGACCCAGTACTTC. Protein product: CASSTAQGTQETQYF. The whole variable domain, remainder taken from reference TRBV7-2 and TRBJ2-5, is GAGVSQSPSNKVTEKGKDVELRCDPISGHTALYWYRQSLGQGLEFLIYFQGNSAPDKSGLPSDRFSAERTGGSVSTLTIQRTQQEDSAVYLCASSTAQGTQETQYFGPGTRLLVL.

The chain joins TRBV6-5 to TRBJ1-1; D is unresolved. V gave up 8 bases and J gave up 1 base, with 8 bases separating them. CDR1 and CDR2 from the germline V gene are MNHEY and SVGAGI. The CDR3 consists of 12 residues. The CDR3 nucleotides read TGTGCCAGCTCGGGAAGGAACACTGAAGCTTTCTTT. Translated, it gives CASSGRNTEAFF.

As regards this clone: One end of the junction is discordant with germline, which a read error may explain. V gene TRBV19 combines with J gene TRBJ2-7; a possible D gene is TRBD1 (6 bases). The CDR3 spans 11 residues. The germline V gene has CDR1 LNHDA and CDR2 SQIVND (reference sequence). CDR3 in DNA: TGTGCCAGTAGCCTCGGACAGCGCATGAATTTC. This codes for CASSLGQRMNF. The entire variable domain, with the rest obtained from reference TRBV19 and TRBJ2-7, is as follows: DGGITQSPKYLFRKEGQNVTLSCEQNLNHDAMYWYRQDPGQGLRLIYYSQIVNDFQKGDIAEGYSVSREKKESFPLTVTSAQKNPTAFYLCASSLGQRMNFGPGTRLTVT.

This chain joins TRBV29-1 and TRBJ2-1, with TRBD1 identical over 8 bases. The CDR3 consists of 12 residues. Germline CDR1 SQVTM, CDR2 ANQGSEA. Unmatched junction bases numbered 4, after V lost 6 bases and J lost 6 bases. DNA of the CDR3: TGCAGCGTCGGTACAGGGGGCAATGAGCAGTTCTTC. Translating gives CSVGTGGNEQFF.

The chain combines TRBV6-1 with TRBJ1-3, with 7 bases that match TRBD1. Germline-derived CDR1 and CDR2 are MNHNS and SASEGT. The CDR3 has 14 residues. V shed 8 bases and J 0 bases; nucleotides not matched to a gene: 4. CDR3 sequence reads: CASRQGLSGNTIYF. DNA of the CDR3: TGTGCCAGCCGACAGGGACTCTCTGGAAACACCATATATTTT.